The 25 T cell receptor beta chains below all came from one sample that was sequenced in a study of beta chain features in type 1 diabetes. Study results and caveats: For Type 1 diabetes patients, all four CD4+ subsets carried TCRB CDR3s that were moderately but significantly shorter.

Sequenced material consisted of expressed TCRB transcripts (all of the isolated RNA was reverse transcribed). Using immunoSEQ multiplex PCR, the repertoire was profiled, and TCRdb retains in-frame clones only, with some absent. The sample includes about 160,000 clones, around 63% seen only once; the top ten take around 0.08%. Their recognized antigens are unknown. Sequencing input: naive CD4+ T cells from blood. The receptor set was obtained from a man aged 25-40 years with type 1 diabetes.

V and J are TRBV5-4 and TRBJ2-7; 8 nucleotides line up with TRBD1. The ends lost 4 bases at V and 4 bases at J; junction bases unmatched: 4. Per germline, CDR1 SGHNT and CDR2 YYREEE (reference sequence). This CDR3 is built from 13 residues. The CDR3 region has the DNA TGTGCCAGCAGCACAGGGACAGGTTACGAGCAGTACTTC. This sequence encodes CASSTGTGYEQYF.

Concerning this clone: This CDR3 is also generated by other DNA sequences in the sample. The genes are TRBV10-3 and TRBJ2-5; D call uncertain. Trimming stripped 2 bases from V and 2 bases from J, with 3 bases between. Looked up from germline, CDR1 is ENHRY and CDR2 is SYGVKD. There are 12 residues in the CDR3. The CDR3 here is CAISEAQETQYF. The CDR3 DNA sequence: TGTGCCATCAGTGAGGCACAAGAGACCCAGTACTTC.

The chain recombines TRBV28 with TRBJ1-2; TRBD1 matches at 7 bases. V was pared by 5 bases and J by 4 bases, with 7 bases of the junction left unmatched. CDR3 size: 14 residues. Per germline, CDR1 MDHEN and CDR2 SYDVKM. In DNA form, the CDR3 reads TGTGCCAGCAGTCCCATGACAGGGAGCTATGGCTACACCTTC. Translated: CASSPMTGSYGYTF.

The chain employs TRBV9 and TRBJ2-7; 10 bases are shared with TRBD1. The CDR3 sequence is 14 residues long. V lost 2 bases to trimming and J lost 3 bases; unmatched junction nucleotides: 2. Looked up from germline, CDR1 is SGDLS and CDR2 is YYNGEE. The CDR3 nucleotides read TGTGCCAGCAGCGTGGGGACAGGGGACTACGAGCAGTACTTC. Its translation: CASSVGTGDYEQYF.

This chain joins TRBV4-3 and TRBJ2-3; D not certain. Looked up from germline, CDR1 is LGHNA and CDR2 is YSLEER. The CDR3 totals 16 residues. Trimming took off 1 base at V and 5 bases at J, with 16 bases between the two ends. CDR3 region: CASSQGLLAVGDTQYF. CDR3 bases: TGCGCCAGCAGCCAAGGTTTACTGGCGGTTGGAGATACGCAGTATTTT.

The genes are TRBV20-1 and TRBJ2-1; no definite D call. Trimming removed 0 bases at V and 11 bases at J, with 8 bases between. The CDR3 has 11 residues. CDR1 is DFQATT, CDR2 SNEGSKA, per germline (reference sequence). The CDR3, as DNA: TGCAGTGCTAGAGACCTCATTCAGCAGTTCTTC. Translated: CSARDLIQQFF.

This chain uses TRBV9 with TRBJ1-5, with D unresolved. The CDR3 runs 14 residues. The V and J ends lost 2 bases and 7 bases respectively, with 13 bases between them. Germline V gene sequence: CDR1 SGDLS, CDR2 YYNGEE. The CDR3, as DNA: TGTGCCAGCAGCGTGAGTGGACTTGAGCAGCCCCAGCATTTT. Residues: CASSVSGLEQPQHF.

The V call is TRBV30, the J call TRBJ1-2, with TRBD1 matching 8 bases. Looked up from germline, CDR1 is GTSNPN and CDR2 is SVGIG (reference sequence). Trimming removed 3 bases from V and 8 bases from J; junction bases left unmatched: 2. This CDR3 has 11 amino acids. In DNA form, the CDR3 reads TGTGCCTGGAGAGGACAGGGCGGCTACACCTTC. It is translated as CAWRGQGGYTF.

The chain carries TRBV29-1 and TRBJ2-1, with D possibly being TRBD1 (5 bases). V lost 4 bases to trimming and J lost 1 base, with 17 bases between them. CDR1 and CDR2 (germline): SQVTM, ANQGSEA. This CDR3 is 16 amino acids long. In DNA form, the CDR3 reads TGCAGCGTTGTCCCCTCTGGGGCAGAGTCCTACAATGAGCAGTTCTTC. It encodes CSVVPSGAESYNEQFF.

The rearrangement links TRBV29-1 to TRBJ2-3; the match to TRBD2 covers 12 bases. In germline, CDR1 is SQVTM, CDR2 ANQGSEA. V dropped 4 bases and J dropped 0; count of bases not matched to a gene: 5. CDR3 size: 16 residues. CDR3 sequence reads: CSVASGGVSSTDTQYF. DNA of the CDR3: TGCAGCGTTGCTAGCGGGGGGGTGTCTAGCACAGATACGCAGTATTTT.

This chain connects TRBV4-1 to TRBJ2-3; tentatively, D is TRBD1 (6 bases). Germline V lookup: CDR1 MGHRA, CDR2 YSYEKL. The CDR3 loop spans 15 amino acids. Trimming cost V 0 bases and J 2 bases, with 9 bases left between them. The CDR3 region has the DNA TGCGCCAGCAGCCAAGACCACAGGGACACAGATACGCAGTATTTT. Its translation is CASSQDHRDTDTQYF.

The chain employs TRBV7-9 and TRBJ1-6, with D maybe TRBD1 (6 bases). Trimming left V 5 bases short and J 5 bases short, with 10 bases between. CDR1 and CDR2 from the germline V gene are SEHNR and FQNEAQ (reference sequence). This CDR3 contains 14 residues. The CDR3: CASSLGQNNSPLHF. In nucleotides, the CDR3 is TGTGCCAGCAGCCTCGGACAGAATAATTCACCCCTCCACTTT.

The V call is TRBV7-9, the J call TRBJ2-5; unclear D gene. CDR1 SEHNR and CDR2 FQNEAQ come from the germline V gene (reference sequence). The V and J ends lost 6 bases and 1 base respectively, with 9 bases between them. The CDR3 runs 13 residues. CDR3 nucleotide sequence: TGTGCCAGCAGTTCGCTGGGCCAAGAGACCCAGTACTTC. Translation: CASSSLGQETQYF.

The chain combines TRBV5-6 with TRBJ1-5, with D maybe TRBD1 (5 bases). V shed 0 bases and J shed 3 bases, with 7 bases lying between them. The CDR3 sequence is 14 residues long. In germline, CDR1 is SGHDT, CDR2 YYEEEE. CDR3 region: CASSLAGPNQPQHF. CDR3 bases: TGTGCCAGCAGCTTGGCAGGGCCCAATCAGCCCCAGCATTTT.

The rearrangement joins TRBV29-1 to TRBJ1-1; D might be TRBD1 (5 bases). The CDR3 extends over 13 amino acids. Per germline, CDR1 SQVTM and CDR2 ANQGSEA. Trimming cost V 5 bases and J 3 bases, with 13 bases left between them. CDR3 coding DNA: TGCAGCGTTACGAGAGGGGTGGACACTGAAGCTTTCTTT. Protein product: CSVTRGVDTEAFF.

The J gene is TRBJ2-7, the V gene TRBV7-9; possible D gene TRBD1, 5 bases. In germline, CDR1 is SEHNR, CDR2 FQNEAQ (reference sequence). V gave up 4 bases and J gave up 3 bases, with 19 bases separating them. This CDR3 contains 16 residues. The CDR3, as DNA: TGTGCCAGCAGCTCCCTCAGGGAAGTAGGCCTCTACGAGCAGTACTTC. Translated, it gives CASSSLREVGLYEQYF.

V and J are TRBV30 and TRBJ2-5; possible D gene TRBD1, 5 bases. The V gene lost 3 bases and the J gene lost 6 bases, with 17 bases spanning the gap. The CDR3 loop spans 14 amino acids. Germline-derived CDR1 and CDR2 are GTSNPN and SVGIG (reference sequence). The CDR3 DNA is TGTGCCTGGAGGGCCACAGGTGAAGGGCAGACCCAGTACTTC. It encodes CAWRATGEGQTQYF.

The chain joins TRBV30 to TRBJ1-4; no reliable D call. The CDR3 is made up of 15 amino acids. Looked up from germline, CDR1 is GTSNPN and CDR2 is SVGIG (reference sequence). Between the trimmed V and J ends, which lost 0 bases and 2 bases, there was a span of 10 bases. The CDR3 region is CAWSVVRATNEKLFF. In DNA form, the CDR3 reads TGTGCCTGGAGTGTGGTTCGCGCGACTAATGAAAAACTGTTTTTT.

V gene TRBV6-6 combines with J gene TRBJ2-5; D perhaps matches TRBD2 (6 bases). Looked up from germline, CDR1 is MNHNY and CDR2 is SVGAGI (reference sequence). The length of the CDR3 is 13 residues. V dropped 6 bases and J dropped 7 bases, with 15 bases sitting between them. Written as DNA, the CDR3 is TGTGCCAGCAGCGGACTACCGGGCGGGACCCAGTACTTC. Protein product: CASSGLPGGTQYF.

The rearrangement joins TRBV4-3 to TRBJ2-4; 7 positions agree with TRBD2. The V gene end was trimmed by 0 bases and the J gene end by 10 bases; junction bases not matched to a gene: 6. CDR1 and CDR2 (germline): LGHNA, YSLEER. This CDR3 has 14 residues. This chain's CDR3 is CASSQDGQGGIQYF. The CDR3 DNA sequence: TGCGCCAGCAGCCAAGATGGCCAGGGAGGGATTCAGTACTTC.

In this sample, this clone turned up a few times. The CDR3 DNA sequence: TGCAGCGTTTTCTCCGGGGCGGAGACCCAGTACTTC. Amino acids: CSVFSGAETQYF. The chain is built from TRBV29-1 and TRBJ2-5; D might be TRBD1 or TRBD2, each matching 5 bases. Trimming shortened V by 5 bases and J by 5 bases, and 12 bases separated the two germline ends. The CDR3 length is 12 residues. Germline loops: CDR1 SQVTM, CDR2 ANQGSEA.

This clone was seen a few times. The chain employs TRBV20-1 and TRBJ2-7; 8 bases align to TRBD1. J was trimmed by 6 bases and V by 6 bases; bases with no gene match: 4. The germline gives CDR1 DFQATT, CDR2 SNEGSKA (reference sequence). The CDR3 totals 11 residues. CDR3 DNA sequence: TGCAGTGCCATGGACAGGGCCGAGCAGTACTTC. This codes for CSAMDRAEQYF.

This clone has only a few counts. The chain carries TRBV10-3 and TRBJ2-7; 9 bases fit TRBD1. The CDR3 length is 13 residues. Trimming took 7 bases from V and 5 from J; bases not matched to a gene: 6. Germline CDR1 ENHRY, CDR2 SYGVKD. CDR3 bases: TGTGCCATCAATCGGGGACAGGGAGACGAGCAGTACTTC. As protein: CAINRGQGDEQYF.

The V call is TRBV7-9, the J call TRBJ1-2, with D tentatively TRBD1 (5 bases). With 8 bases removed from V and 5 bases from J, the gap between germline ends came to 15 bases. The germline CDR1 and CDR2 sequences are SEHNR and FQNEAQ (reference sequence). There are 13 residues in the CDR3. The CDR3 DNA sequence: TGTGCCAGCTCCCCACGGGGGAGGTATGGCTACACCTTC. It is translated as CASSPRGRYGYTF.

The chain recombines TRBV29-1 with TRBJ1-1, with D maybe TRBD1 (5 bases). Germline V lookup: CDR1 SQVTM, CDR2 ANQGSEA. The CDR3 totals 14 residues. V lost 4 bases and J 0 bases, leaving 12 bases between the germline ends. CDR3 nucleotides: TGCAGCGTTGTCAGGGACCCTATGAACACTGAAGCTTTCTTT. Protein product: CSVVRDPMNTEAFF.